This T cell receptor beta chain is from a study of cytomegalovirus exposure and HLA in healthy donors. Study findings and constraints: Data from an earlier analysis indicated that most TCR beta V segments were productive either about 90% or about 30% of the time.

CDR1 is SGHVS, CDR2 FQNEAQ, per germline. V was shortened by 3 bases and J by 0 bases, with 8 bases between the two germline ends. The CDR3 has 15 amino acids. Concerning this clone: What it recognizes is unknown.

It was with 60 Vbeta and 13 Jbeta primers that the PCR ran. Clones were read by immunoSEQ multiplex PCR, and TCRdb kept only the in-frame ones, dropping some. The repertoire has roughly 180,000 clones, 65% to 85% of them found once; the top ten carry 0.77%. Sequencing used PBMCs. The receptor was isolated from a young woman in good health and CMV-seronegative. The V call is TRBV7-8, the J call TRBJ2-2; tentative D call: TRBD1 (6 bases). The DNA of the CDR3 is TGTGCCAGCAGCTTGGGGACAACGAACACCGGGGAGCTGTTTTTT. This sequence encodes CASSLGTTNTGELFF. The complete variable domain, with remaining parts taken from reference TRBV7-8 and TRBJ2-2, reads GAGVSQSPRYKVAKRGQDVALRCDPISGHVSLFWYQQALGQGPEFLTYFQNEAQLDKSGLPSDRFFAERPEGSVSTLKIQRTQQEDSAVYLCASSLGTTNTGELFFGEGSRLTVL.